Reported below is one T cell receptor beta chain. What it recognizes is unknown. The data were produced by immunoSEQ multiplex PCR, yet TCRdb's version contains in-frame clones alone and is incomplete. The table shows approximately 78,000 clones, with roughly 91% occurring only once. Germline CDR1 is LNHDA and CDR2 is SQIVND (reference sequence). Trimming stripped 4 bases from V and 0 bases from J, with 4 bases between. The CDR3 is made up of 13 amino acids. The record originates from a study of graft-versus-host responses after intestinal transplantation. V usage is TRBV19 and J usage is TRBJ2-1; D is ambiguous. This material consisted of unstimulated CD8+ T cells sorted from spleen or lymph node cells, taken before transplant. The receptor was isolated from a human donor who was the organ donor for an intestinal transplant. CDR3: CASSTSSYNEQFF. In DNA, the CDR3 is TGTGCCAGTAGTACCAGCTCCTACAATGAGCAGTTCTTC.